The clone carrying this T cell receptor beta chain showed up many times. Antigen unknown. This specimen comes from a study of T cells in Graves' hyperthyroidism and ophthalmopathy. Study results and limitations: Researchers found most expanded thyroid clonotypes above 0.001 in blood as well.

RNA transcripts yielded amplified TCR beta CDR3 regions. TCR CDR3 regions were first amplified by RT-PCR with HTBI primers. TCRdb used MiXCR to reprocess the multiplex PCR reads, holding one entry per CDR3 protein. In the table there are 550,000 to 650,000 distinct CDR3 sequences, approximately 15% of which are singletons. Sequenced: blood. The sequence derives from a woman under 40 with Graves' hyperthyroidism that later progressed to Graves' ophthalmopathy.

This CDR3 reads CASSPDRGAGAFF. CDR3 DNA: TGTGCCAGCAGCCCAGACAGGGGGGCTGGAGCTTTCTTT. The rearrangement links TRBV13 to TRBJ1-1; 9 nucleotides match TRBD1. In germline, CDR1 is PRHDT, CDR2 FYEKMQ (reference sequence). The CDR3 runs 13 residues. The junction had 8 bases not matched to a gene; V was cut back by 5 bases and J by 10 bases.